This is a list of T cell receptor beta chains from one sample in a study of T cell changes during pregnancy in multiple sclerosis. Clones were read by immunoSEQ multiplex PCR, and TCRdb kept only the in-frame ones, dropping some. The sample has 100,000 or so clones, more than 85% seen once. Material: peripheral blood, obtained in the second trimester of pregnancy. Receptor source: a female donor with multiple sclerosis, enrolled in a pregnancy study. CDR3s include the opening cysteine and the closing phenylalanine or tryptophan. Fields, in order: D gene, J gene, clone size, V gene, CDR3 DNA, CDR3 protein. A D gene is named only where the DNA matches it firmly. The size field is filled for only some rows; it gives once, few, many or a size class.

d_gene: TRBD2
j_gene: TRBJ2-5
abundance: .
v_gene: TRBV18
CDR3nt: TGTGCCAGCTCACCAGTCTCTAGCGGGAGCGCAGAGACCCAGTACTTC
CDR3aa: CASSPVSSGSAETQYF

d_gene: .
j_gene: TRBJ2-1
abundance: .
v_gene: TRBV11-2
CDR3nt: TGTGCCAGCAGCTCAACCTTCGGGACATTCGATAATGAGCAGTTCTTC
CDR3aa: CASSSTFGTFDNEQFF

d_gene: TRBD1
j_gene: TRBJ2-3
abundance: .
v_gene: TRBV29-1
CDR3nt: TGCAGCTGGACAGGGGGCCCGGGAGATACGCAGTATTTT
CDR3aa: CSWTGGPGDTQYF

d_gene: .
j_gene: TRBJ2-1
abundance: .
v_gene: TRBV6-5
CDR3nt: TGTGCCAGCAGTTACTCGGCGGGATTCTCCTACAATGAGCAGTTCTTC
CDR3aa: CASSYSAGFSYNEQFF

d_gene: TRBD2
j_gene: TRBJ2-7
abundance: once
v_gene: TRBV11-2
CDR3nt: TGTGCCAGCAGCATAAGCGGGAGGGGTTACGAGCAGTACTTC
CDR3aa: CASSISGRGYEQYF

d_gene: .
j_gene: TRBJ2-7
abundance: .
v_gene: TRBV28
CDR3nt: TGTGCCAGCAGTATGGGGACAAACTCCTACGAGCAGTACTTC
CDR3aa: CASSMGTNSYEQYF

d_gene: .
j_gene: TRBJ2-2
abundance: .
v_gene: TRBV6-6
CDR3nt: TGTGCCAGCAGTTACTCTGGGCACACCGGGGAGCTGTTTTTT
CDR3aa: CASSYSGHTGELFF

d_gene: TRBD1
j_gene: TRBJ2-1
abundance: once
v_gene: TRBV7-7
CDR3nt: TGTGCTAGCAGCCGGGGACAGGGTTGGGACAATGAGCAGTTCTTC
CDR3aa: CASSRGQGWDNEQFF

d_gene: TRBD1
j_gene: TRBJ2-1
abundance: .
v_gene: TRBV5-4
CDR3nt: TGTGCCAGCAGCTTGGCAGGGGGAGTAAATTACAATGAGCAGTTCTTC
CDR3aa: CASSLAGGVNYNEQFF

d_gene: .
j_gene: TRBJ2-3
abundance: .
v_gene: TRBV28
CDR3nt: TGTGCCAGCAGTTTTCCGGGGGTGGTAGATACGCAGTATTTT
CDR3aa: CASSFPGVVDTQYF

d_gene: .
j_gene: TRBJ2-7
abundance: .
v_gene: TRBV5-1
CDR3nt: TGCGCCAGCAGCTCCGACAGCATTTACGAGCAGTACTTC
CDR3aa: CASSSDSIYEQYF

d_gene: .
j_gene: TRBJ2-7
abundance: .
v_gene: TRBV9
CDR3nt: TGTGCCAGCAGCGTCGGTAGTGCCTACGAGCAGTACTTC
CDR3aa: CASSVGSAYEQYF

d_gene: TRBD1
j_gene: TRBJ1-1
abundance: .
v_gene: TRBV5-5
CDR3nt: TGTGCCAGCAGCTTGGCCGGGAGGGGGCGTGAAGCTTTCTTT
CDR3aa: CASSLAGRGREAFF

d_gene: .
j_gene: TRBJ2-4
abundance: .
v_gene: TRBV5-1
CDR3nt: TGCGCCAGCAGCTTGAGCGGCGGGCAAAACATTCAGTACTTC
CDR3aa: CASSLSGGQNIQYF

d_gene: TRBD2
j_gene: TRBJ2-1
abundance: .
v_gene: TRBV28
CDR3nt: TGTGCCAGCAGTTTAGGGACTAGCGGGAGCAATGAGCAGTTCTTC
CDR3aa: CASSLGTSGSNEQFF

d_gene: .
j_gene: TRBJ2-5
abundance: .
v_gene: TRBV28
CDR3nt: TGTGCCAGCATGGGATCGACAGTCGTCGAAGAGACCCAGTACTTC
CDR3aa: CASMGSTVVEETQYF

d_gene: .
j_gene: TRBJ1-1
abundance: .
v_gene: TRBV9
CDR3nt: TGTGCCAGCAGCTCCCAAGGGGGGGCCTCCCCGGCTGAAGCTTTCTTT
CDR3aa: CASSSQGGASPAEAFF

d_gene: TRBD2
j_gene: TRBJ2-1
abundance: .
v_gene: TRBV6-4
CDR3nt: TGTGCCAGCAGTGAAGCGGGAGGCTACAATGAGCAGTTCTTC
CDR3aa: CASSEAGGYNEQFF

d_gene: TRBD2
j_gene: TRBJ2-1
abundance: .
v_gene: TRBV6-1
CDR3nt: TGTGCCACCTCCCCGGGACTAGCTGGGAATGAGCAGTTCTTC
CDR3aa: CATSPGLAGNEQFF

d_gene: .
j_gene: TRBJ1-5
abundance: once
v_gene: TRBV19
CDR3nt: TGTGCCAGTAGTGCATACAGGGAAGGCAATCAGCCCCAGCATTTT
CDR3aa: CASSAYREGNQPQHF

d_gene: .
j_gene: TRBJ1-1
abundance: .
v_gene: TRBV6-5
CDR3nt: TGTGCCAGCAGTTACGAGGGTCTTGGTGGTGAAGCTTTCTTT
CDR3aa: CASSYEGLGGEAFF

d_gene: TRBD1
j_gene: TRBJ1-5
abundance: .
v_gene: TRBV28
CDR3nt: TGTGCCAGCAGCAGACAGGGAAGAAGGAATCAGCCCCAGCATTTT
CDR3aa: CASSRQGRRNQPQHF

d_gene: TRBD1
j_gene: TRBJ2-1
abundance: .
v_gene: TRBV10-3
CDR3nt: TGTGCCATAAGGGGACAGGCCTATTACAATGAGCAGTTCTTC
CDR3aa: CAIRGQAYYNEQFF

d_gene: TRBD1
j_gene: TRBJ1-4
abundance: .
v_gene: TRBV5-5
CDR3nt: TGTGCCAGCAGCCCAGAGGGGGCAGGGGTGGAAAAACTGTTTTTT
CDR3aa: CASSPEGAGVEKLFF

d_gene: TRBD1
j_gene: TRBJ1-2
abundance: few
v_gene: TRBV7-2
CDR3nt: TGTGCCAGCAGCCCGGGACAGGTTGGAGTCTATGGCTACACCTTC
CDR3aa: CASSPGQVGVYGYTF

d_gene: .
j_gene: TRBJ1-2
abundance: .
v_gene: TRBV2
CDR3nt: TGTGCCAGCAGTGAGACTGGGGGCTCAGGCTACACCTTC
CDR3aa: CASSETGGSGYTF